This T cell receptor (beta chain) was sequenced for a study of blood T cell repertoires in COVID-19. CDR3 length equals 17 residues. V was cut by 5 bases and J by 0 bases, with 14 bases left in between. Germline V lookup: CDR1 MNHEY, CDR2 SMNVEV (reference sequence). TCRdb's copy holds only in-frame clones and misses some; the assay was immunoSEQ multiplex PCR. The profile shows nearly 25,000 clones, under 85% of them singletons. This clone was detected only a few times. The sample taken for sequencing was peripheral blood. This sequence joins TRBV27 and TRBJ2-6, with D hard to call. This clonotype originated in a man in his fifties or sixties with COVID-19, enrolled during active disease. CDR3 region: CASSTTPTASGANVLTF. CDR3 DNA: TGTGCCAGCAGTACAACTCCAACAGCCTCTGGGGCCAACGTCCTGACTTTC. Together with reference TRBV27 and TRBJ2-6, the CDR3 gives the full variable domain: EAQVTQNPRYLITVTGKKLTVTCSQNMNHEYMSWYRQDPGLGLRQIYYSMNVEVTDKGDVPEGYKVSRKEKRNFPLILESPSPNQTSLYFCASSTTPTASGANVLTFGAGSRLTVL.